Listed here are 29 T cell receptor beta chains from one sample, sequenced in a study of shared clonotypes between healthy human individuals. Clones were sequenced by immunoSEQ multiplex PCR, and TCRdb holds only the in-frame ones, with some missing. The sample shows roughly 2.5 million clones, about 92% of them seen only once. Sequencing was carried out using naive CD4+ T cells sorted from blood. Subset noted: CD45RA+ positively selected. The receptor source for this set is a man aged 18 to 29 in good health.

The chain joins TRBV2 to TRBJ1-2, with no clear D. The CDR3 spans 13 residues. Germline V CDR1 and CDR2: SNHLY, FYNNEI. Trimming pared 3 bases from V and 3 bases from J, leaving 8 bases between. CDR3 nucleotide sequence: TGTGCCAGCAGTGATGATACAGACTATGGCTACACCTTC. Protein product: CASSDDTDYGYTF.

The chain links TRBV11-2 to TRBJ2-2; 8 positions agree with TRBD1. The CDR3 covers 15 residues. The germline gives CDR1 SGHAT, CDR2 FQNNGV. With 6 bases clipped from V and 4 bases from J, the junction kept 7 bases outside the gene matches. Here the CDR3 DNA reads TGTGCCAGCAGTCTCAGGGGGCTGAGCACCGGGGAGCTGTTTTTT. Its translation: CASSLRGLSTGELFF.

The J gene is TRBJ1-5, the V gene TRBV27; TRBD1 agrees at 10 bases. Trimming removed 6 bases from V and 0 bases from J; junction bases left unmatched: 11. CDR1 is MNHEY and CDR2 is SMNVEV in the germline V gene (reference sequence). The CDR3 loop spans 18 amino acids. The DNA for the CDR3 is TGTGCCAGCAGCCCTGGGGGACAGGGGCGTTATAGCAATCAGCCCCAGCATTTT. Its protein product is CASSPGGQGRYSNQPQHF.

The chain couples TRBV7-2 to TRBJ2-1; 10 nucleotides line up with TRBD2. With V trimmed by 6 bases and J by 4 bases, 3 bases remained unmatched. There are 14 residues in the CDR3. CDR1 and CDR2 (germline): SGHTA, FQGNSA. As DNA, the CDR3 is TGTGCCAGCAGGCGGACTAGCGGATACAATGAGCAGTTCTTC. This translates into CASRRTSGYNEQFF.

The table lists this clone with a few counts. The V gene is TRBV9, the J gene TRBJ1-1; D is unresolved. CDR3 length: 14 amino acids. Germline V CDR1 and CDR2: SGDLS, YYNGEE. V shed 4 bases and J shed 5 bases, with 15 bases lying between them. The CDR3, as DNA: TGTGCCAGCAGCCCCCGATTTCCGGGAACTGAAGCTTTCTTT. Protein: CASSPRFPGTEAFF.

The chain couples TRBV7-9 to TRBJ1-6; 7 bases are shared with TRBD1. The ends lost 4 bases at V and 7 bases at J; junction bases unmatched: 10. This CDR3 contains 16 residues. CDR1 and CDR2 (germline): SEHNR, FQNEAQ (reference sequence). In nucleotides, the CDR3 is TGTGCCAGCAGCTCTCCCTACAGGGGTGAGAATTCACCCCTCCACTTT. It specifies CASSSPYRGENSPLHF.

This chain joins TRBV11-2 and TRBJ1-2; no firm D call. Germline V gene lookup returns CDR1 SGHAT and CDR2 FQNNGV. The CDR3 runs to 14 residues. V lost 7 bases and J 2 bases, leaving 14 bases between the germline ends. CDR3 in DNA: TGTGCCAGCACCAGGACCGACGGAAACTATGGCTACACCTTC. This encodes CASTRTDGNYGYTF.

The CDR3 sequence: CAISDGGSSTDTQYF. CDR3 nucleotide sequence: TGTGCCATCAGTGATGGCGGGAGTAGCACAGATACGCAGTATTTT. V is TRBV10-3 and J is TRBJ2-3; TRBD2 agrees at 7 bases. Germline lookup yields CDR1 ENHRY and CDR2 SYGVKD. The CDR3 length is 15 residues. The V and J ends lost 3 bases and 0 bases, in that order; junction bases with no gene match: 3.

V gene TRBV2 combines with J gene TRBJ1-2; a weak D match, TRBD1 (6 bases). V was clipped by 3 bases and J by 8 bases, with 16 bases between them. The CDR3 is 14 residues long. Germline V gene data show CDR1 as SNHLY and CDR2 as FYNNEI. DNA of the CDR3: TGTGCCAGCAGTGATGCGGGCGGGGGCCGGGGCTACACCTTC. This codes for CASSDAGGGRGYTF.

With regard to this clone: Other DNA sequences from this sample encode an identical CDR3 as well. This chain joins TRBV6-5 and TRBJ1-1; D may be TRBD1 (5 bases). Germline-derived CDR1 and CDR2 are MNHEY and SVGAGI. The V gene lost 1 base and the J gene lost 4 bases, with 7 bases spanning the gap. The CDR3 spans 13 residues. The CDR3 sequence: CASSYLGGTEAFF. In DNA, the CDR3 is TGTGCCAGCAGTTACTTGGGGGGCACTGAAGCTTTCTTT.

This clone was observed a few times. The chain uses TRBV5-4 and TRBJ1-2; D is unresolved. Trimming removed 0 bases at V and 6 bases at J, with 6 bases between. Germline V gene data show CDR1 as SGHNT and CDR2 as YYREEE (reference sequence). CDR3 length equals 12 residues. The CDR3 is CASSLGPDGYTF. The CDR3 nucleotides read TGTGCCAGCAGCTTGGGGCCAGATGGCTACACCTTC.

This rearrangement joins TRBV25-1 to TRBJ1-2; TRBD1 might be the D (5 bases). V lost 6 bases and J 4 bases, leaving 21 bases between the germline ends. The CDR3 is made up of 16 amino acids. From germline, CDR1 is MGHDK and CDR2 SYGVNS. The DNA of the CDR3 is TGTGCCAGCAGCGGGGGATTGGGGGGAGGTTTCTATGGCTACACCTTC. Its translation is CASSGGLGGGFYGYTF.

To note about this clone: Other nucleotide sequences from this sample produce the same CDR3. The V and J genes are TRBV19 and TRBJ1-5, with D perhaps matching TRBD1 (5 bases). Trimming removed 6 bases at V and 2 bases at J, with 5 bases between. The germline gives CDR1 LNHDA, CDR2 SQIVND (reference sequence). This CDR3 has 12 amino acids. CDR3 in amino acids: CASRQGNQPQHF. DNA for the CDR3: TGTGCCAGTAGACAGGGCAATCAGCCCCAGCATTTT.

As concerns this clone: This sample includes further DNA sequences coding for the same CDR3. This CDR3 is CASSLGGNTGELFF. The CDR3 nucleotides read TGTGCCAGCAGCTTGGGTGGAAACACCGGGGAGCTGTTTTTT. The rearrangement uses TRBV5-6 and TRBJ2-2, with D hard to call. Germline assignment: CDR1 SGHDT and CDR2 YYEEEE. Trimming took off 0 bases at V and 2 bases at J, with 5 bases between the two ends. The CDR3 sequence is 14 residues long.

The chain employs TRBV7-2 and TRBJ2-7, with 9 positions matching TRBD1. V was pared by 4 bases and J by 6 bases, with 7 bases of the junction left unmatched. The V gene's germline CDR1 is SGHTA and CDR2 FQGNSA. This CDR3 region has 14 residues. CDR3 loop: CASSSRTGALEQYF. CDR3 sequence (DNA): TGTGCCAGCAGCTCCAGGACAGGGGCGCTCGAGCAGTACTTC.

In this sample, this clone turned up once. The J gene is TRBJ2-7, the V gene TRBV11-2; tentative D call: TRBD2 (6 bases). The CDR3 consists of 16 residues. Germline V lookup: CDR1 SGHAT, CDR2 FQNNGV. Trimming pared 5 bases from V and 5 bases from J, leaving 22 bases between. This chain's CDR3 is CASSPSGTRAVHEQYF. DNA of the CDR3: TGTGCCAGCAGCCCATCGGGGACTCGAGCGGTCCACGAGCAGTACTTC. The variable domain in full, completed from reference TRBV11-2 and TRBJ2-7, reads EAGVAQSPRYKIIEKRQSVAFWCNPISGHATLYWYQQILGQGPKLLIQFQNNGVVDDSQLPKDRFSAERLKGVDSTLKIQPAKLEDSAVYLCASSPSGTRAVHEQYFGPGTRLTVT.

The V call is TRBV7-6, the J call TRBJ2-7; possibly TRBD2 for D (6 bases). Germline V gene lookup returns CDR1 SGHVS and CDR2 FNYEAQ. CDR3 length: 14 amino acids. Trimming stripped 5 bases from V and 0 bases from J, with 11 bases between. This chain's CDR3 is CASSPSGPSYEQYF. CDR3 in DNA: TGTGCCAGCAGCCCGAGCGGGCCCTCCTACGAGCAGTACTTC.

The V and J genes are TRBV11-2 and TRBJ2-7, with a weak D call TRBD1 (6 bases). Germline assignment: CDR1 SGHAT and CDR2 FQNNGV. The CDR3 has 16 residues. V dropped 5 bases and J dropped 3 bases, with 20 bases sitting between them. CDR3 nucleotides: TGTGCCAGCAGCCTCCCTCGAGGAACAGGGTACTACGAGCAGTACTTC. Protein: CASSLPRGTGYYEQYF.

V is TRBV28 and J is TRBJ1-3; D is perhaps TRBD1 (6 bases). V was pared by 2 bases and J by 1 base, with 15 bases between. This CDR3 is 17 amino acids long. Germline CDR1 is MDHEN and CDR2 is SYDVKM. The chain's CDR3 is CASSLTAGAGSGNTIYF. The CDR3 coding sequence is TGTGCCAGCAGTTTAACAGCAGGGGCAGGTTCTGGAAACACCATATATTTT.

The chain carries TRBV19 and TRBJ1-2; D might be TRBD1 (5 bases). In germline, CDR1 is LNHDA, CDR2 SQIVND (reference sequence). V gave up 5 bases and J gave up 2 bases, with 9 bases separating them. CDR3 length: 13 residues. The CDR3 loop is CASSGDRNYGYTF. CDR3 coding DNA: TGTGCCAGTAGTGGGGACCGCAACTATGGCTACACCTTC. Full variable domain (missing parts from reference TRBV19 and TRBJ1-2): DGGITQSPKYLFRKEGQNVTLSCEQNLNHDAMYWYRQDPGQGLRLIYYSQIVNDFQKGDIAEGYSVSREKKESFPLTVTSAQKNPTAFYLCASSGDRNYGYTFGSGTRLTVV.

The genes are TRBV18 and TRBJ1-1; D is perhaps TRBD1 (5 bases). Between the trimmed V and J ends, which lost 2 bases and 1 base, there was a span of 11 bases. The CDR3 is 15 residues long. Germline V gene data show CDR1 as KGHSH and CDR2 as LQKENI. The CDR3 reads CASSPGGRWNTEAFF. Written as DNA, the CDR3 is TGTGCCAGCTCACCAGGGGGACGATGGAACACTGAAGCTTTCTTT.

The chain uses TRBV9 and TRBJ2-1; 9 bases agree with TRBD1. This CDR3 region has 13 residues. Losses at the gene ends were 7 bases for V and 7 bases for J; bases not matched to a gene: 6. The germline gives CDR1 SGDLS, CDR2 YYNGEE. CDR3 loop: CASSGQGKNEQFF. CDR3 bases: TGTGCCAGCTCGGGACAGGGAAAAAATGAGCAGTTCTTC. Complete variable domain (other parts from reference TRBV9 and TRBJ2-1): DSGVTQTPKHLITATGQRVTLRCSPRSGDLSVYWYQQSLDQGLQFLIQYYNGEERAKGNILERFSAQQFPDLHSELNLSSLELGDSALYFCASSGQGKNEQFFGPGTRLTVL.

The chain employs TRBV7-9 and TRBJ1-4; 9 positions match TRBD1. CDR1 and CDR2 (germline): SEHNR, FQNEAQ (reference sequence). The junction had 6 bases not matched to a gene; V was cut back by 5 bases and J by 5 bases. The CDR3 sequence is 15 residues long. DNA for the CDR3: TGTGCCAGCAGCCAGAGAGGGACAGGGAATGAAAAACTGTTTTTT. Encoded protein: CASSQRGTGNEKLFF.

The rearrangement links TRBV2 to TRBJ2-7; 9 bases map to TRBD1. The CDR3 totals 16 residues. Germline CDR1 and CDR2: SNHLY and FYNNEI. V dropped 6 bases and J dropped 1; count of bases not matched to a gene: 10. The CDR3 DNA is TGTGCCAGCAGCTACGCCCTGACAGGGGGGTCCTACGAGCAGTACTTC. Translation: CASSYALTGGSYEQYF.

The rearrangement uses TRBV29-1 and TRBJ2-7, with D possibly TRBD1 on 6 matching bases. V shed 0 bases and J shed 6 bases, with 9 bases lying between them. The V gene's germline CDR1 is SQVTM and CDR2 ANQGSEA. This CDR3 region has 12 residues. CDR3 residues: CSVEDRGPEQYF. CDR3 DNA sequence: TGCAGCGTTGAAGACAGGGGACCCGAGCAGTACTTC.

CDR3 nucleotide sequence: TGTGCCAGCAGCCAGACAGGGGCGGTGAACACTGAAGCTTTCTTT. It codes for CASSQTGAVNTEAFF. V and J are TRBV5-4 and TRBJ1-1, with 8 nucleotides matching TRBD1. J was trimmed by 0 bases and V by 4 bases; bases with no gene match: 5. The CDR3 runs 15 residues. Germline V gives CDR1 SGHNT, CDR2 YYREEE (reference sequence).

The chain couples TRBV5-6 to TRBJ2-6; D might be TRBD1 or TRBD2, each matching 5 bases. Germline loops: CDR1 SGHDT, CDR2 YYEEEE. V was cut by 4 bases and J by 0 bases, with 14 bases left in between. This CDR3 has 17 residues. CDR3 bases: TGTGCCAGCAGCCAGTGGGGGTCGTTCTCTGGGGCCAACGTCCTGACTTTC. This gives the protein CASSQWGSFSGANVLTF. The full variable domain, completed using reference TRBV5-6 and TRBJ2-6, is DAGVTQSPTHLIKTRGQQVTLRCSPKSGHDTVSWYQQALGQGPQFIFQYYEEEERQRGNFPDRFSGHQFPNYSSELNVNALLLGDSALYLCASSQWGSFSGANVLTFGAGSRLTVL.

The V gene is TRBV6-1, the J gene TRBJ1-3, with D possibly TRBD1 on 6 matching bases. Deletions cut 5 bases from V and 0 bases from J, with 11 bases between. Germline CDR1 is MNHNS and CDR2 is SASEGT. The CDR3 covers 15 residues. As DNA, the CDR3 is TGTGCCAGCAGTATACAGGGCTTCTCTGGAAACACCATATATTTT. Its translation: CASSIQGFSGNTIYF.

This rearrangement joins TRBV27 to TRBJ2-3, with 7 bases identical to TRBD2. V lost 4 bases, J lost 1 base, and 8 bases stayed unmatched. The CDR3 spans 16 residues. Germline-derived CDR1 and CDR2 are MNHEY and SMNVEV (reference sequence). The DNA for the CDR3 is TGTGCCAGCAGTTCCGAAGCGGGGCCCGGCACAGATACGCAGTATTTT. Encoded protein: CASSSEAGPGTDTQYF.